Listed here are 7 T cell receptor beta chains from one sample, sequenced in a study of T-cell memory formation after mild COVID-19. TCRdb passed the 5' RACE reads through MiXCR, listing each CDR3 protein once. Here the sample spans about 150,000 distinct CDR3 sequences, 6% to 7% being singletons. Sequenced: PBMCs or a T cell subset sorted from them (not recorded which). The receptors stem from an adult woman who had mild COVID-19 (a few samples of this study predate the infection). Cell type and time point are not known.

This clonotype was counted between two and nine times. The CDR3 region has the DNA TGTGCCAGCAGCTTATCTCTGAGGTCCACAGATACGCAGTATTTT. This codes for CASSLSLRSTDTQYF. V usage is TRBV5-6 and J usage is TRBJ2-3; D remains unclear. The CDR3 sequence is 15 residues long. V gave up 2 bases and J gave up 2 bases, with 12 bases separating them. Germline CDR1 reads SGHDT; CDR2 reads YYEEEE.

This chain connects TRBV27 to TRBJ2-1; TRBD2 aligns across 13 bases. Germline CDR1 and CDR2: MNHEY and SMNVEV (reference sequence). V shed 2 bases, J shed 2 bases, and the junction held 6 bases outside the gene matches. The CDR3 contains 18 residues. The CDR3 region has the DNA TGTGCCAGCAGTTTAGGACTAGCGGGAGTCAATCCCTACAATGAGCAGTTCTTC. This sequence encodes CASSLGLAGVNPYNEQFF.

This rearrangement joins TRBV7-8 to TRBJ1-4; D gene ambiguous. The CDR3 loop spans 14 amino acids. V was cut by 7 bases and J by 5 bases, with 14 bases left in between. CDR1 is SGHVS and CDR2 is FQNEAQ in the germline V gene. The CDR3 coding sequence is TGTGCCAGCACGCCCTCCCTGGTAAATGAAAAACTGTTTTTT. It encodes CASTPSLVNEKLFF.

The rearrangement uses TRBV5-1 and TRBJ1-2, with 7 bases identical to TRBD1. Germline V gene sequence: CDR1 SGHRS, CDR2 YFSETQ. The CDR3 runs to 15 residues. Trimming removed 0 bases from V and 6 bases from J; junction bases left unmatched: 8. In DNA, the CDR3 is TGCGCCAGCAGCTTGGCGTTGAGAACAGGGGATGGCTACACCTTC. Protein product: CASSLALRTGDGYTF. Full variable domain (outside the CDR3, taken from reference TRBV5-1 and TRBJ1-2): KAGVTQTPRYLIKTRGQQVTLSCSPISGHRSVSWYQQTPGQGLQFLFEYFSETQRNKGNFPGRFSGRQFSNSRSEMNVSTLELGDSALYLCASSLALRTGDGYTFGSGTRLTVV.

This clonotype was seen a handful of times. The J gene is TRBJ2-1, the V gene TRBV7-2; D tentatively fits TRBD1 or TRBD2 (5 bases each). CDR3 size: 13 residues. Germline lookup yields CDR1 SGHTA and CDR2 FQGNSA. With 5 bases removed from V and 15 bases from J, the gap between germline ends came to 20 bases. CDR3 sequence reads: CASSPTVGARSFF. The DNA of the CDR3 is TGTGCCAGCAGCCCCACGGTCGGGGCTAGGTCGTTCTTC.

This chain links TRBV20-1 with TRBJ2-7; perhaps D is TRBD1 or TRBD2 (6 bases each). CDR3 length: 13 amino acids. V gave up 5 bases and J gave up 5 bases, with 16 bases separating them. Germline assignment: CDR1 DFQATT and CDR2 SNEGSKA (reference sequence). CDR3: CSARTGSGDEQYF. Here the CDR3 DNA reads TGCAGTGCTCGTACAGGGTCGGGAGACGAGCAGTACTTC.

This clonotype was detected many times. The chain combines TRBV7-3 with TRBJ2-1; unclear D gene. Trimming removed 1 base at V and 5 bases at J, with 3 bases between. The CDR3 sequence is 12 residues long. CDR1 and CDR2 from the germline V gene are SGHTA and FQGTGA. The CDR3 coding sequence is TGTGCCAGCAGCTTAAGCGACAATGAGCAGTTCTTC. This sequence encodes CASSLSDNEQFF.